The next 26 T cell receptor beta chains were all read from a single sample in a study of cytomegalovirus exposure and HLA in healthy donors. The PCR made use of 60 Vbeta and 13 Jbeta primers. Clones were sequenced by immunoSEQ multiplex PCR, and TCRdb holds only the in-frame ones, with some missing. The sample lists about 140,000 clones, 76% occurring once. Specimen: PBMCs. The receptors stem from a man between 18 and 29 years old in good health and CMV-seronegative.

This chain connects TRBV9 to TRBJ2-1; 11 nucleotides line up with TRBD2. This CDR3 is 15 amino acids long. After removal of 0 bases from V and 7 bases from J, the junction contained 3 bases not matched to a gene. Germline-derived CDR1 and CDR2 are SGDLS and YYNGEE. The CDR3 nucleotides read TGTGCCAGCAGCGTAGAAGGGACTAGCGGAAATGAGCAGTTCTTC. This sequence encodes CASSVEGTSGNEQFF.

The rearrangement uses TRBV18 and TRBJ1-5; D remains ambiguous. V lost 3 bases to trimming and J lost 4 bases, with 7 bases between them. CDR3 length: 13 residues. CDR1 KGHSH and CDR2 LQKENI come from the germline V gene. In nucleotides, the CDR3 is TGTGCCAGCTCACCCGGTCTGAATCAGCCCCAGCATTTT. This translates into CASSPGLNQPQHF.

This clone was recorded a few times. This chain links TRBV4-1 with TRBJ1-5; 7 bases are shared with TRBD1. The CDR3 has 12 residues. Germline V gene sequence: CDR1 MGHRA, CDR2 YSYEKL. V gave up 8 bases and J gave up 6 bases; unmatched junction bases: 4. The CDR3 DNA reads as TGCGCCAGCGGAGGGGGCGGTCAGCCCCAGCATTTT. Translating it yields CASGGGGQPQHF.

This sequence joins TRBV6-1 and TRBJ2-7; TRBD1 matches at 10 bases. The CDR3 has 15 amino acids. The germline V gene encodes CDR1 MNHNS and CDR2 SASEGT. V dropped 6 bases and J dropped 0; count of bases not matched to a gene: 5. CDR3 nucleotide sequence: TGTGCCAGCAGAGTCCGGGACAGGGGCTCCTACGAGCAGTACTTC. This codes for CASRVRDRGSYEQYF.

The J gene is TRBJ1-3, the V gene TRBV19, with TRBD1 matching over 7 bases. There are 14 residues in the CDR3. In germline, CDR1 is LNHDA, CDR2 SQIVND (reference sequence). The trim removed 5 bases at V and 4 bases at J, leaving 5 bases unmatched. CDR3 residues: CASSPRRGGNTIYF. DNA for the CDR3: TGTGCCAGTAGTCCCCGCAGGGGGGGAAACACCATATATTTT.

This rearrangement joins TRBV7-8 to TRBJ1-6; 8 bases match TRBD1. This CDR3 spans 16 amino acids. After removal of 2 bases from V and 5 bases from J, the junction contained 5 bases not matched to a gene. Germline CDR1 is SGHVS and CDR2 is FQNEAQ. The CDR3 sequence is CASSLLQGANNSPLHF. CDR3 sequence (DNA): TGTGCCAGCAGCTTACTCCAGGGGGCTAATAATTCACCCCTCCACTTT.

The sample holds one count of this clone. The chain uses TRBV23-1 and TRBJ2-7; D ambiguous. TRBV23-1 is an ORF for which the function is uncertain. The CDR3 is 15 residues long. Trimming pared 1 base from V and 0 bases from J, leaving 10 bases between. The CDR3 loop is CASSQFYRSSYEQYF. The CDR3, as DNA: TGCGCCAGCAGTCAATTTTACCGGAGCTCCTACGAGCAGTACTTC.

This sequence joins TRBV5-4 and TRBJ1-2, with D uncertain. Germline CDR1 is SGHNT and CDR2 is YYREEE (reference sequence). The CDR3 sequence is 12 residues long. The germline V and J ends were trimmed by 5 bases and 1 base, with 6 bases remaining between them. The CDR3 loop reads CASRKLNYGYTF. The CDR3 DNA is TGTGCCAGCAGGAAACTTAACTATGGCTACACCTTC. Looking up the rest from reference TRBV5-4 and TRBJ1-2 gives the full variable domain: ETGVTQSPTHLIKTRGQQVTLRCSSQSGHNTVSWYQQALGQGPQFIFQYYREEENGRGNFPPRFSGLQFPNYSSELNVNALELDDSALYLCASRKLNYGYTFGSGTRLTVV.

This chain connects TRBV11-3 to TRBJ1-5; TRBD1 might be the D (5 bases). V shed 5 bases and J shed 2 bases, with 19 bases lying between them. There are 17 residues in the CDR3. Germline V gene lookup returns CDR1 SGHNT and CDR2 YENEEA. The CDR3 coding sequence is TGTGCCAGCAGCGCATCCAGGGTAGGGAAGGGCAATCAGCCCCAGCATTTT. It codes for CASSASRVGKGNQPQHF.

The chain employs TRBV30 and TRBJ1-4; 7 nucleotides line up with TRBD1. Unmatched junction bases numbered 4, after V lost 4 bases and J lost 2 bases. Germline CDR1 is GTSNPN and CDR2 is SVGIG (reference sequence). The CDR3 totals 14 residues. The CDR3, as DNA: TGTGCCTGGAACAGGGGATTGACTAATGAAAAACTGTTTTTT. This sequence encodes CAWNRGLTNEKLFF. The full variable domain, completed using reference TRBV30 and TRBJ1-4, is SQTIHQWPATLVQPVGSPLSLECTVEGTSNPNLYWYRQAAGRGLQLLFYSVGIGQISSEVPQNLSASRPQDRQFILSSKKLLLSDSGFYLCAWNRGLTNEKLFFGSGTQLSVL.

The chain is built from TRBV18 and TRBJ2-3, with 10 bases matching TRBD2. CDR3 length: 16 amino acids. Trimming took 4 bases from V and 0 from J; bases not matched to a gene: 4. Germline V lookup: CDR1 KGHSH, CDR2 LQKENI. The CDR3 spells CASSHQTSGSTDTQYF. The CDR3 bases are TGTGCCAGCTCACACCAGACTAGCGGGAGCACAGATACGCAGTATTTT.

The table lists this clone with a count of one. The CDR3 sequence: CASRRQGEGEQYF. The CDR3 nucleotides are TGTGCCAGTAGACGACAGGGGGAGGGCGAGCAGTACTTC. This chain connects TRBV19 to TRBJ2-7, with TRBD1 matching 9 bases. The CDR3 is 13 amino acids. Germline CDR1 LNHDA, CDR2 SQIVND (reference sequence). The V segment lost 6 bases and the J segment 6 bases; nucleotides outside the gene matches: 6.

In DNA, the CDR3 is TGTGCCTGGAGTAGGCTAGCGCGGGAGCAGTACTTC. Translated: CAWSRLAREQYF. The chain is built from TRBV30 and TRBJ2-7, with D tentatively TRBD2 (6 bases). Trimming cost V 2 bases and J 7 bases, with 12 bases left between them. Germline CDR1 reads GTSNPN; CDR2 reads SVGIG (reference sequence). CDR3 length: 12 amino acids.

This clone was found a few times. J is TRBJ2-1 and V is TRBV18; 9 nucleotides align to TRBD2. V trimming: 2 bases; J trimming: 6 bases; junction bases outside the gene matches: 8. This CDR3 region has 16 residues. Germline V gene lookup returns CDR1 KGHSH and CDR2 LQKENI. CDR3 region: CASSPIQAGGINEQFF. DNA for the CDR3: TGTGCCAGCTCACCAATTCAAGCGGGGGGAATCAATGAGCAGTTCTTC.

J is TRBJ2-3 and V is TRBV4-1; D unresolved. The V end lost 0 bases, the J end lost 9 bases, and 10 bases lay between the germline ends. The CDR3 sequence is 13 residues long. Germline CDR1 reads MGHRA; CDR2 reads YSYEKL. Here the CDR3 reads CASSQEWLRTQYF. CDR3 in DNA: TGCGCCAGCAGCCAAGAATGGTTGAGAACGCAGTATTTT.

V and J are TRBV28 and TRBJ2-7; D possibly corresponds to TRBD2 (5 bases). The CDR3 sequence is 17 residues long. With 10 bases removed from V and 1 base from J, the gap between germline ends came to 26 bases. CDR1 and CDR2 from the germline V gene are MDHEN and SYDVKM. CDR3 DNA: TGTGCCACCTACCTTCAGCCCCTAAGCGGCAATTCCTACGAGCAGTACTTC. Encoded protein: CATYLQPLSGNSYEQYF.

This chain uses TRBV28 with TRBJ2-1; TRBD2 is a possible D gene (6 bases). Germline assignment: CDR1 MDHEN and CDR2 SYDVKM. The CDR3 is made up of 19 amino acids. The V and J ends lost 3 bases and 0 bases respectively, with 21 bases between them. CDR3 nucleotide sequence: TGTGCCAGCAGTTTTGTCTTACTTATTAGCGGAAGCTCCTACAATGAGCAGTTCTTC. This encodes CASSFVLLISGSSYNEQFF.

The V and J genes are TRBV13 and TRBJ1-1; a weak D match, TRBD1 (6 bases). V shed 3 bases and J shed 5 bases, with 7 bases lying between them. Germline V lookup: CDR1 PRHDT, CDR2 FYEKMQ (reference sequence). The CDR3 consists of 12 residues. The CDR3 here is CASSFTGTEAFF. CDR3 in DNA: TGTGCCAGCAGCTTTACAGGGACTGAAGCTTTCTTT.

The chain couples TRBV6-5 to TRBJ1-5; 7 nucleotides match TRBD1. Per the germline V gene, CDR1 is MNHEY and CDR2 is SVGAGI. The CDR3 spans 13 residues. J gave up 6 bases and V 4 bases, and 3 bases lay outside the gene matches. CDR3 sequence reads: CASSWNRGQPQHF. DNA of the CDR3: TGTGCCAGCAGTTGGAACAGGGGTCAGCCCCAGCATTTT.

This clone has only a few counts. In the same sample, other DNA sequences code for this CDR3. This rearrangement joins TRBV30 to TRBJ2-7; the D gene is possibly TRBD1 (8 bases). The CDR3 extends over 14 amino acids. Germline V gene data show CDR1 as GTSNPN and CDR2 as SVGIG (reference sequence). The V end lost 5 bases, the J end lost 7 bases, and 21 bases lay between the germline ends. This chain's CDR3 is CAWVKNQQGGEQYF. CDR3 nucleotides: TGTGCCTGGGTTAAGAATCAACAGGGGGGGGAGCAGTACTTC.

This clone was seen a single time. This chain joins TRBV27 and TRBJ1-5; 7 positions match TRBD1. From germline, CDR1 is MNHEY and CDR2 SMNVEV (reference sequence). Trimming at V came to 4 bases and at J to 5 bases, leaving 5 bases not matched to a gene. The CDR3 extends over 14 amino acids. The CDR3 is CASSSNRGHQPQHF. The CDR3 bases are TGTGCCAGCAGTTCCAACAGGGGTCATCAGCCCCAGCATTTT.

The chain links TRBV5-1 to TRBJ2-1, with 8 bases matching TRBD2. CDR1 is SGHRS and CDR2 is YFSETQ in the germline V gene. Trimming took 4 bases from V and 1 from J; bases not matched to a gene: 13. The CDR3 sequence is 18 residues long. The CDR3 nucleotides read TGCGCCAGCAGCGCCACCCTAGCGGGCCTACCTTCCTACAATGAGCAGTTCTTC. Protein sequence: CASSATLAGLPSYNEQFF.

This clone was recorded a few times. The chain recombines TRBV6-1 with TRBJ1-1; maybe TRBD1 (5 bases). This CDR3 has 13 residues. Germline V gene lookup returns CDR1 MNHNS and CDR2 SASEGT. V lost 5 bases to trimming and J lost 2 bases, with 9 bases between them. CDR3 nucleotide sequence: TGTGCCAGCAGTACCAGGGTCAACACTGAAGCTTTCTTT. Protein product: CASSTRVNTEAFF.

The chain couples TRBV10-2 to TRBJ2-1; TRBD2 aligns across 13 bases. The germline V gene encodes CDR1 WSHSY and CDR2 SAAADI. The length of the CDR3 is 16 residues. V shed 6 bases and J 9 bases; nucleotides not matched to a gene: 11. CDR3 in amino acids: CASSQLAGGYSGEQFF. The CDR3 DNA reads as TGCGCCAGCAGCCAACTAGCGGGAGGGTATTCGGGTGAGCAGTTCTTC.

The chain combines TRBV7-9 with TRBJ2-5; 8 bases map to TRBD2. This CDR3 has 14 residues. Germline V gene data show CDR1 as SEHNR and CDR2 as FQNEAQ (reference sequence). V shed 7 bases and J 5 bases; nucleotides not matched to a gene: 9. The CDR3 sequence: CASIPRGGFETQYF. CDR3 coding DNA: TGTGCCAGCATCCCACGGGGGGGCTTTGAGACCCAGTACTTC.

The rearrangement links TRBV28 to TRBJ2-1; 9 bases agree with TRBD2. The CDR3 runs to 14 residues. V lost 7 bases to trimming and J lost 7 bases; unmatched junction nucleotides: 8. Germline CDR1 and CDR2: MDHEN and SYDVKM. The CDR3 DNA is TGTGCCAGCAATGCGGGAGGGCCAAGAAATGAGCAGTTCTTC. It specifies CASNAGGPRNEQFF.